These T cell receptor beta chains were read from a single sample in a study of blood T cell repertoires in COVID-19. Clones were sequenced by immunoSEQ multiplex PCR, and TCRdb holds only the in-frame ones, with some missing. The sample includes about 310,000 clones, about nine tenths of them seen just once. Input material: PBMCs or T cells enriched from blood (not recorded which). Receptors originate from a middle-aged woman who had recovered from COVID-19. CDR3s include the opening cysteine and the closing phenylalanine or tryptophan. Fields, in order: V gene, D gene, CDR3 protein. D genes are given only for firm matches.

V: TRBV7-9; D: NA; CDR3: CASSLTDSGVSGNTIYF
V: TRBV11-3; D: NA; CDR3: CASSLGDTVFQETQYF
V: TRBV24-1; D: TRBD1; CDR3: CATSDSSGQGRGYTF
V: TRBV7-2; D: NA; CDR3: CASSLEGVGGFKYF
V: TRBV29-1; D: TRBD2; CDR3: CSEGTSGGGEQFF
V: TRBV6-5; D: NA; CDR3: CASSYRGSGANVLTF
V: TRBV27; D: TRBD2; CDR3: CASSLWGLPGNEQFF
V: TRBV6-6; D: TRBD1; CDR3: CASSSTGTGGVYEQYF
V: TRBV11-3; D: NA; CDR3: CASSLNSNTEAFF
V: TRBV5-1; D: NA; CDR3: CASSGSTRSYEQYF
V: TRBV28; D: NA; CDR3: CASTYTGNYGYTF
V: TRBV7-2; D: NA; CDR3: CASSPSSSYNSPLHF